This passage covers 15 T cell receptor beta chains from one sample sequenced in a study of blood T cell repertoires in COVID-19. Sequenced by immunoSEQ multiplex PCR; TCRdb stores in-frame clones only, minus some. The sample has 100,000 or so clones, 65% to 90% seen once; the top ten hold under 40%. Sequenced input: peripheral blood. All receptors come from an elderly man with acute or convalescent COVID-19.

The chain carries TRBV28 and TRBJ2-5, with 11 positions matching TRBD2. The CDR3 contains 15 residues. The V gene end was trimmed by 6 bases and the J gene end by 5 bases; junction bases not matched to a gene: 8. Germline-derived CDR1 and CDR2 are MDHEN and SYDVKM. The CDR3 bases are TGTGCCAGCAGACAGAGACTAGCGGGATCTGAGACCCAGTACTTC. Translating it yields CASRQRLAGSETQYF.

The genes are TRBV7-9 and TRBJ2-1; TRBD1 agrees at 9 bases. J gave up 6 bases and V 6 bases, and 6 bases lay outside the gene matches. CDR3 size: 14 residues. CDR1 SEHNR and CDR2 FQNEAQ come from the germline V gene (reference sequence). Here the CDR3 reads CASSSWTGANEQFF. CDR3 DNA: TGTGCCAGCAGTTCCTGGACAGGGGCCAATGAGCAGTTCTTC.

V and J are TRBV6-4 and TRBJ2-1, with D maybe TRBD2 (5 bases). Germline-derived CDR1 and CDR2 are MRHNA and SNTAGT. The CDR3 has 13 residues. V was cut by 5 bases and J by 6 bases, with 11 bases left in between. The CDR3 loop reads CASSLLEGNEQFF. The CDR3 nucleotides read TGTGCCAGCAGTTTACTAGAAGGCAATGAGCAGTTCTTC.

This clone turned up a few times. The chain recombines TRBV7-3 with TRBJ1-4; 8 bases agree with TRBD1. Germline CDR1 and CDR2: SGHTA and FQGTGA. This CDR3 is 16 amino acids long. V shed 5 bases, J shed 5 bases, and the junction held 10 bases outside the gene matches. The CDR3 DNA is TGTGCCAGCAGCCCGATAAAGGACAGGGAAAATGAAAAACTGTTTTTT. It codes for CASSPIKDRENEKLFF.

The V call is TRBV10-3, the J call TRBJ2-2; 12 positions match TRBD1. The CDR3 is made up of 17 amino acids. Germline values: CDR1 ENHRY, CDR2 SYGVKD. The junction had 8 bases not matched to a gene; V was cut back by 2 bases and J by 7 bases. This CDR3 is CAISETAGTGGRGELFF. Written as DNA, the CDR3 is TGTGCCATCAGTGAGACCGCCGGGACAGGGGGCCGCGGGGAGCTGTTTTTT.

V and J are TRBV6-5 and TRBJ1-1; possible D gene TRBD1, 6 bases. Germline CDR1 and CDR2: MNHEY and SVGAGI. The CDR3 has 15 residues. Between the trimmed V and J ends, which lost 2 bases and 0 bases, there was a span of 10 bases. CDR3 region: CASSYNRDLNTEAFF. The CDR3, as DNA: TGTGCCAGCAGTTACAACAGGGACCTGAACACTGAAGCTTTCTTT.

V gene TRBV19 combines with J gene TRBJ1-1; D ambiguous. Trimming cost V 7 bases and J 1 base, with 4 bases left between them. CDR1 and CDR2 (germline): LNHDA, SQIVND (reference sequence). The CDR3 contains 11 residues. This chain's CDR3 is CASTWNTEAFF. DNA for the CDR3: TGTGCCAGTACCTGGAACACTGAAGCTTTCTTT.

The rearrangement links TRBV5-5 to TRBJ2-5; 9 bases align to TRBD1. CDR1 is SGHKS, CDR2 YYEKEE, per germline (reference sequence). V shed 0 bases, J shed 5 bases, and the junction held 5 bases outside the gene matches. This CDR3 is built from 15 residues. CDR3 DNA: TGTGCCAGCAGCTTGGAAGGGACAGGGCCGGAGACCCAGTACTTC. It yields the protein CASSLEGTGPETQYF.

This clone was seen only once. The rearrangement joins TRBV6-5 to TRBJ1-2; 7 bases are shared with TRBD1. In germline, CDR1 is MNHEY, CDR2 SVGAGI. V was pared by 6 bases and J by 4 bases, with 11 bases of the junction left unmatched. CDR3 length: 15 residues. CDR3 nucleotides: TGTGCCAGCAGACCCCCCGGGACAGTGGGCTATGGCTACACCTTC. Residues: CASRPPGTVGYGYTF.

CDR3 sequence: CASSPNLLASNEQFF. The DNA of the CDR3 is TGTGCCAGCTCCCCTAATCTCCTAGCGAGCAATGAGCAGTTCTTC. The chain has TRBV18 and TRBJ2-1; TRBD2 is a possible D gene (6 bases). From germline, CDR1 is KGHSH and CDR2 LQKENI. The CDR3 runs 15 residues. Trimming shortened V by 6 bases and J by 6 bases, and 18 bases separated the two germline ends.

The CDR3: CASSFGVAGLYEQYF. Written as DNA, the CDR3 is TGTGCCAGCAGCTTTGGGGTAGCGGGTCTCTACGAGCAGTACTTC. The chain couples TRBV5-5 to TRBJ2-7, with 7 bases identical to TRBD2. Germline values: CDR1 SGHKS, CDR2 YYEKEE (reference sequence). This CDR3 has 15 amino acids. V gave up 2 bases and J gave up 3 bases; unmatched junction bases: 8.

The chain uses TRBV6-5 and TRBJ2-2; 10 bases map to TRBD1. The V gene end was trimmed by 8 bases and the J gene end by 4 bases; junction bases not matched to a gene: 4. The CDR3 spans 14 residues. Per the germline V gene, CDR1 is MNHEY and CDR2 is SVGAGI. The DNA for the CDR3 is TGTGCCAGCGGACAGGGGGGGACCACCGGGGAGCTGTTTTTT. It yields the protein CASGQGGTTGELFF.

The chain combines TRBV19 with TRBJ1-4, with TRBD1 matching 8 bases. The CDR3 length is 14 residues. Losses at the gene ends were 9 bases for V and 8 bases for J; bases not matched to a gene: 11. CDR1 is LNHDA, CDR2 SQIVND, per germline (reference sequence). The CDR3 region has the DNA TGTGCCAGCAAGGGACAGGAAAGGCTCGAAAAACTGTTTTTT. Translation gives CASKGQERLEKLFF. The full variable domain, rest sourced from reference TRBV19 and TRBJ1-4, is DGGITQSPKYLFRKEGQNVTLSCEQNLNHDAMYWYRQDPGQGLRLIYYSQIVNDFQKGDIAEGYSVSREKKESFPLTVTSAQKNPTAFYLCASKGQERLEKLFFGSGTQLSVL.

The rearrangement joins TRBV6-2 or TRBV6-3 to TRBJ1-5; TRBD1 agrees at 7 bases. Germline CDR1 and CDR2: MNHEY and SVGEGT. Unmatched junction bases numbered 5, after V lost 6 bases and J lost 3 bases. CDR3 size: 14 residues. Written as DNA, the CDR3 is TGTGCCAGCAGCAGACAGGGAAACAATCAGCCCCAGCATTTT. Translated, it gives CASSRQGNNQPQHF.

The J gene is TRBJ1-1, the V gene TRBV30; 7 bases fit TRBD1. The CDR3 is 12 amino acids. CDR1 is GTSNPN, CDR2 SVGIG, per germline (reference sequence). V lost 3 bases and J lost 6; bases outside the gene matches: 4. The CDR3: CAWRAGTAEAFF. The DNA of the CDR3 is TGTGCCTGGAGGGCCGGGACAGCTGAAGCTTTCTTT. The full variable domain, in which reference TRBV30 and TRBJ1-1 provide the parts outside the CDR3, is SQTIHQWPATLVQPVGSPLSLECTVEGTSNPNLYWYRQAAGRGLQLLFYSVGIGQISSEVPQNLSASRPQDRQFILSSKKLLLSDSGFYLCAWRAGTAEAFFGQGTRLTVV.